The clone carrying this T cell receptor (beta chain) was counted many times. These data belong to a study of molecular identifiers for immune sequencing clone quantification. Naive CD8 T cell sorting was performed on the CD8+CD4-CCR7+CD45RA+ phenotype. TCRdb passed the PCR reads through MiXCR, listing each CDR3 protein once. The sample shows hundreds of thousands of distinct CDR3 sequences, over 20% of them seen only once. The germline V gene encodes CDR1 MNHEY and CDR2 SMNVEV (reference sequence). With V trimmed by 6 bases and J by 5 bases, 3 bases remained unmatched. The CDR3 loop spans 14 amino acids.

Sequencing was done on a sample of naive CD8+ T cells from blood, with Jurkat cell RNA spiked in. Described subset: FACS-sorted CD8+CD4-CCR7+CD45RA+ naive T cells. The chain has TRBV27 and TRBJ1-4; 10 nucleotides agree with TRBD1. This TCR was sampled from a human donor in good health. Some libraries in this study had Jurkat cell RNA spiked in. CDR3 amino acids: CASSSGQGNEKLFF. The CDR3 coding sequence is TGTGCCAGCAGCTCGGGACAGGGGAATGAAAAACTGTTTTTT.